Below, one T cell receptor beta chain is given with its context. The antigen remains unidentified. Constant-segment primers and 5'RACE yielded cDNA libraries for TCR alpha and TCR beta, each carrying sample barcodes and UMIs. MiXCR, applied by TCRdb to the 5' RACE reads, yields one record per CDR3 protein. The sample carries about 110,000 distinct CDR3 sequences, roughly an eighth recorded once. This entry is derived from a study of T-cell memory formation after mild COVID-19. Study background: TCR clusters were mostly confined to one donor each.

Study-wide results and limits: Mainly in CM and EM were contracting CD4+ clones; CD8+ were in EMRA. Clones that contracted from day 15 to 85 were balanced CD4/CD8, while later expanders leaned CD4+.

Sequencing was carried out using PBMCs or a T cell subset sorted from them (not recorded which). This receptor was identified in an adult woman who had mild COVID-19 (a few samples of this study predate the infection). Cell type and time point are not known.

For the CDR3, the DNA is TGTGCCAGCAGCCGAACTAGACTAGCCGACACAGATACGCAGTATTTT. It yields the protein CASSRTRLADTDTQYF. V is TRBV12-3 or TRBV12-4 and J is TRBJ2-3; TRBD2 matches at 7 bases. This CDR3 comprises 16 residues. With V trimmed by 6 bases and J by 2 bases, 11 bases remained unmatched.